The present entry profiles one T cell receptor (beta chain) with its context. What it binds is not known. Germline V lookup: CDR1 SGHTA, CDR2 FQGNSA. The trim removed 4 bases at V and 6 bases at J, leaving 2 bases unmatched. The CDR3 loop spans 13 amino acids. This record belongs to a study of cytomegalovirus exposure and HLA in healthy donors. Clones were read by immunoSEQ multiplex PCR, and TCRdb kept only the in-frame ones, dropping some. The data contain under 200,000 clones, about 81% of them singletons. Study-wide results and limits: Subsequent analysis revealed that first-cohort TCR clusters tended to co-occur in the 90 to 150 validation repertoires.

The V gene is TRBV7-2, the J gene TRBJ1-4; 7 positions agree with TRBD1. The sequencing input was PBMCs. The clonotype comes from a woman under 40 in good health and CMV-seronegative. DNA of the CDR3: TGTGCCAGCAGCTCCACAGGGGATGAAAAACTGTTTTTT. This encodes CASSSTGDEKLFF.